These T cell receptor beta chains were read from a single sample in a study of T cell repertoires in cytomegalovirus infection. From the reads, TCRdb called clonotypes with MiXCR, one entry per CDR3 protein. This table has 200,000 or so distinct CDR3 sequences, about 28% appearing once. The sequenced sample consisted of PBMCs. The receptors were sampled from a human donor in good health (CMV status not recorded). Some clones in this sample may be carry-over from other donors' samples. Each CDR3 is given with its conserved first and last residue. A D gene is named only where the DNA matches it firmly. Clone size, where shown, is once, few, many, or a class for clones that have expanded.

D gene: .; J gene: TRBJ1-3; V gene: TRBV7-2; clone size: .; CDR3 protein: CASSFNRVSHSGNTIYF; CDR3 DNA: TGTGCCAGCAGCTTTAACAGGGTTTCCCACTCTGGAAACACCATATATTTT
D gene: .; J gene: TRBJ2-6; V gene: TRBV19; clone size: .; CDR3 protein: CASKGLSSGANVLTF; CDR3 DNA: TGTGCCAGTAAGGGACTTAGCTCTGGGGCCAACGTCCTGACTTTC
D gene: .; J gene: TRBJ2-5; V gene: TRBV6-6; clone size: .; CDR3 protein: CASSYTGTHQETQYF; CDR3 DNA: TGTGCCAGCAGCTATACCGGGACTCACCAAGAGACCCAGTACTTC
D gene: TRBD1; J gene: TRBJ1-1; V gene: TRBV7-3; clone size: .; CDR3 protein: CASSISGGGFTEAFF; CDR3 DNA: TGTGCCAGCAGCATCTCAGGGGGAGGTTTCACTGAAGCTTTCTTT
D gene: TRBD1; J gene: TRBJ1-5; V gene: TRBV6-6; clone size: few; CDR3 protein: CASTGTGGHYSNQPQHF; CDR3 DNA: TGTGCCAGCACCGGGACAGGGGGGCATTATAGCAATCAGCCCCAGCATTTT
D gene: TRBD1; J gene: TRBJ1-4; V gene: TRBV7-2; clone size: many; CDR3 protein: CASSSRTGNREKLFF; CDR3 DNA: TGTGCCAGCAGCTCCCGGACAGGGAATCGGGAAAAACTGTTTTTT
D gene: .; J gene: TRBJ2-4; V gene: TRBV30; clone size: few; CDR3 protein: CACSTGANIQYF; CDR3 DNA: TGTGCCTGCTCGACAGGTGCGAACATTCAGTACTTC
D gene: .; J gene: TRBJ1-3; V gene: TRBV10-3; clone size: once; CDR3 protein: CAISLNSGNTIYF; CDR3 DNA: TGTGCCATCAGTTTGAATTCTGGAAACACCATATATTTT
D gene: .; J gene: TRBJ2-1; V gene: TRBV6-5; clone size: few; CDR3 protein: CASSYQMEGKFF; CDR3 DNA: TGTGCCAGCAGTTACCAGATGGAGGGAAAGTTCTTC
D gene: .; J gene: TRBJ2-4; V gene: TRBV12-3/TRBV12-4; clone size: many; CDR3 protein: CASSGSNLAKNIQYF; CDR3 DNA: TGTGCCAGCAGCGGTAGCAACCTCGCCAAAAACATTCAGTACTTC
D gene: TRBD1; J gene: TRBJ2-7; V gene: TRBV27; clone size: .; CDR3 protein: CASSFGTGGVYEQYF; CDR3 DNA: TGTGCCAGCAGTTTCGGGACAGGGGGAGTCTACGAGCAGTACTTC
D gene: TRBD2; J gene: TRBJ2-1; V gene: TRBV6-2/TRBV6-3; clone size: .; CDR3 protein: CASSLTGTSGALQQPKFF; CDR3 DNA: TGTGCCAGCAGTTTAACTGGGACTAGCGGGGCCCTCCAACAACCGAAATTCTTC
D gene: TRBD2; J gene: TRBJ2-5; V gene: TRBV7-8; clone size: many; CDR3 protein: CASSATSGARGQYF; CDR3 DNA: TGTGCCAGCAGCGCCACTAGCGGGGCAAGGGGCCAGTACTTC
D gene: .; J gene: TRBJ1-1; V gene: TRBV5-4; clone size: .; CDR3 protein: CASSLAFGGGTEAFF; CDR3 DNA: TGTGCCAGCAGCTTGGCCTTTGGGGGCGGCACTGAAGCTTTCTTT
D gene: .; J gene: TRBJ1-1; V gene: TRBV7-9; clone size: .; CDR3 protein: CASSLRAGERNTEAFF; CDR3 DNA: TGTGCCAGCAGCCTGAGGGCAGGGGAAAGGAACACTGAAGCTTTCTTT
D gene: .; J gene: TRBJ1-1; V gene: TRBV7-9; clone size: many; CDR3 protein: CASSANRVENTEAFF; CDR3 DNA: TGTGCCAGCAGCGCCAACAGGGTGGAGAACACTGAAGCTTTCTTT
D gene: TRBD2; J gene: TRBJ2-7; V gene: TRBV7-8; clone size: .; CDR3 protein: CASSLGLAHSYEQYF; CDR3 DNA: TGTGCCAGCAGCTTGGGACTAGCGCACTCCTACGAGCAGTACTTC
D gene: .; J gene: TRBJ2-6; V gene: TRBV23-1; clone size: .; CDR3 protein: CASSQIGSKVGWTGANVLTF; CDR3 DNA: TGCGCCAGCAGTCAAATTGGGTCCAAGGTCGGATGGACTGGGGCCAACGTCCTGACTTTC
D gene: .; J gene: TRBJ2-3; V gene: TRBV7-9; clone size: .; CDR3 protein: CASSQWRDFPLTDTQYF; CDR3 DNA: TGTGCCAGCAGCCAGTGGAGGGACTTCCCTCTCACAGATACGCAGTATTTT
D gene: .; J gene: TRBJ2-2; V gene: TRBV19; clone size: .; CDR3 protein: CASSSPGDTGELFF; CDR3 DNA: TGTGCCAGTAGTTCTCCAGGGGACACCGGGGAGCTGTTTTTT
D gene: TRBD1; J gene: TRBJ1-2; V gene: TRBV20-1; clone size: few; CDR3 protein: CSAVGTGSLRGYGYTF; CDR3 DNA: TGCAGTGCCGTCGGGACAGGGTCCCTCAGGGGCTATGGCTACACCTTC
D gene: TRBD1; J gene: TRBJ1-2; V gene: TRBV6-1; clone size: few; CDR3 protein: CASSPHLSDRGDGYTF; CDR3 DNA: TGTGCCAGCAGCCCCCACCTCTCGGACAGGGGAGATGGCTACACCTTC
D gene: .; J gene: TRBJ2-1; V gene: TRBV7-2; clone size: many; CDR3 protein: CASRYQTRGVF; CDR3 DNA: TGTGCCAGCAGGTACCAGACTAGAGGGGTCTTC
D gene: TRBD1; J gene: TRBJ2-3; V gene: TRBV7-2; clone size: many; CDR3 protein: CASSAGQGIDTQYF; CDR3 DNA: TGTGCCAGCAGTGCAGGACAGGGCATAGATACGCAGTATTTT
D gene: .; J gene: TRBJ1-2; V gene: TRBV6-1; clone size: .; CDR3 protein: CASTRGGGYTF; CDR3 DNA: TGTGCCAGCACCAGGGGAGGAGGCTACACCTTC
D gene: .; J gene: TRBJ2-6; V gene: TRBV5-6; clone size: .; CDR3 protein: CASSGGSGANVLTF; CDR3 DNA: TGTGCCAGCAGCGGGGGCTCTGGGGCCAACGTCCTGACTTTC
D gene: .; J gene: TRBJ2-7; V gene: TRBV7-8; clone size: .; CDR3 protein: CASSFAGSLGVATQQYF; CDR3 DNA: TGTGCCAGCAGCTTCGCCGGGTCCCTTGGGGTCGCTACGCAGCAGTACTTC
D gene: .; J gene: TRBJ1-1; V gene: TRBV19; clone size: few; CDR3 protein: CASSIGWAGSNTEAFF; CDR3 DNA: TGTGCCAGTAGTATAGGGTGGGCAGGAAGCAACACTGAAGCTTTCTTT
D gene: .; J gene: TRBJ1-1; V gene: TRBV12-3/TRBV12-4; clone size: .; CDR3 protein: CASINYGNTEAFF; CDR3 DNA: TGTGCCAGCATCAACTATGGGAACACTGAAGCTTTCTTT
D gene: .; J gene: TRBJ1-1; V gene: TRBV6-2/TRBV6-3; clone size: few; CDR3 protein: CASRAAGFEAEAFF; CDR3 DNA: TGTGCCAGCCGAGCCGCCGGGTTCGAGGCTGAAGCTTTCTTT
D gene: .; J gene: TRBJ1-1; V gene: TRBV2; clone size: .; CDR3 protein: CASSEWWQDTEAFF; CDR3 DNA: TGTGCCAGCAGTGAATGGTGGCAGGACACTGAAGCTTTCTTT
D gene: TRBD1; J gene: TRBJ2-7; V gene: TRBV6-6; clone size: .; CDR3 protein: CASSDSGTGSYEQYF; CDR3 DNA: TGTGCCAGCAGCGACTCCGGGACAGGGTCCTACGAGCAGTACTTC
D gene: .; J gene: TRBJ1-1; V gene: TRBV9; clone size: .; CDR3 protein: CASSPRPLMNTEAFF; CDR3 DNA: TGTGCCAGCAGCCCCAGACCCTTAATGAACACTGAAGCTTTCTTT
D gene: TRBD2; J gene: TRBJ2-3; V gene: TRBV6-2/TRBV6-3; clone size: .; CDR3 protein: CASSHLQRGRTDTQYF; CDR3 DNA: TGTGCCAGCAGCCATTTACAGCGGGGTCGCACAGATACGCAGTATTTT
D gene: .; J gene: TRBJ1-6; V gene: TRBV20-1; clone size: .; CDR3 protein: CSARFQENSPLHF; CDR3 DNA: TGCAGTGCTAGATTTCAGGAAAATTCACCCCTCCACTTT
D gene: .; J gene: TRBJ1-6; V gene: TRBV2; clone size: .; CDR3 protein: CASSYGRVNNSPLHF; CDR3 DNA: TGTGCCAGCAGCTATGGACGGGTTAATAATTCACCCCTCCACTTT
D gene: .; J gene: TRBJ1-1; V gene: TRBV11-1; clone size: many; CDR3 protein: CASSLGTRSEAFF; CDR3 DNA: TGTGCCAGCAGCCTCGGGACGAGGTCTGAAGCTTTCTTT
D gene: .; J gene: TRBJ2-5; V gene: TRBV7-6; clone size: many; CDR3 protein: CASRENRGGQTQYF; CDR3 DNA: TGTGCCAGCAGAGAGAATAGGGGGGGACAGACCCAGTACTTC
D gene: .; J gene: TRBJ1-5; V gene: TRBV4-1; clone size: few; CDR3 protein: CASSQVGLGSNQPQHF; CDR3 DNA: TGCGCCAGCAGCCAAGTAGGGTTGGGGAGCAATCAGCCCCAGCATTTT
D gene: .; J gene: TRBJ1-1; V gene: TRBV7-2; clone size: .; CDR3 protein: CASSLHSGEAFF; CDR3 DNA: TGTGCCAGCAGCTTACATTCCGGTGAAGCTTTCTTT
D gene: .; J gene: TRBJ2-3; V gene: TRBV4-3; clone size: few; CDR3 protein: CASSQDSGDTQYF; CDR3 DNA: TGCGCCAGCAGCCAAGATAGCGGAGATACGCAGTATTTT
D gene: TRBD1; J gene: TRBJ2-7; V gene: TRBV11-2; clone size: few; CDR3 protein: CASLEWTGVGEQYF; CDR3 DNA: TGTGCCAGCTTAGAATGGACAGGGGTGGGAGAGCAGTACTTC
D gene: .; J gene: TRBJ1-5; V gene: TRBV11-2; clone size: .; CDR3 protein: CASSLVGPGQPQHF; CDR3 DNA: TGTGCCAGCAGCTTGGTGGGACCTGGACAGCCCCAGCATTTT